The 30 T cell receptor beta chains given below trace back to one sample, sequenced in a study of shared clonotypes between healthy human individuals (dated by TCRdb to between 2020 and 2021). The receptor library was made with the immunoSEQ multiplex PCR assay. The clones in this table, taken by TCRdb from immuneACCESS, are in-frame only. Not every clone is retained; where verified, under half of the shortfall comes from an unresolved V gene, and the cause of the rest is unknown. Within this sample are hundreds of thousands of clones, with 95% of them counted one time only. About 0.11% of the sample is held by the ten biggest clonotypes. For the CD8 naive samples, CD45RO-negative cells were positively selected for CCR7, yielding a CD45RA+CCR7+ population from which TemRA cells were excluded. The specimen was naive CD8+ T cells sorted from blood. Explained via the paper, the cell subset or site label denotes: CD45RA+CCR7+. The origin of the receptors is a woman aged 25 to 39 in good health.

The CDR3 loop is CASRGPGLHRAHFTDTQYF. CDR3 coding DNA: TGTGCCAGCAGGGGGCCTGGTCTACATAGAGCCCATTTCACAGATACGCAGTATTTT. This chain connects TRBV2 to TRBJ2-3; possible D gene TRBD1, 5 bases. Trimming left V 6 bases short and J 2 bases short, with 27 bases between. This CDR3 spans 19 amino acids. The germline V gene encodes CDR1 SNHLY and CDR2 FYNNEI.

This chain links TRBV7-2 with TRBJ2-1; D remains unclear. V was pared by 3 bases and J by 4 bases, with 16 bases between. This CDR3 contains 16 residues. CDR1 is SGHTA and CDR2 is FQGNSA in the germline V gene. The CDR3, as DNA: TGTGCCAGCAGCTTGAAGGGTGGTGTGCCGTACAATGAGCAGTTCTTC. The encoded protein is CASSLKGGVPYNEQFF.

The genes are TRBV11-2 and TRBJ2-7; D might be TRBD2 (6 bases). The CDR3 covers 15 residues. V lost 3 bases and J 4 bases, leaving 16 bases between the germline ends. Looked up from germline, CDR1 is SGHAT and CDR2 is FQNNGV. The DNA for the CDR3 is TGTGCCAGCAGCTTGGGGGGAGCGGAGGCATACGAGCAGTACTTC. Its protein is CASSLGGAEAYEQYF.

This chain links TRBV19 with TRBJ2-5; no clear D gene. The DNA end is a closer match to TRBJ2-7, so the J assignment may be wrong. CDR3 length: 13 residues. CDR1 LNHDA and CDR2 SQIVND come from the germline V gene (reference sequence). In DNA, the CDR3 is TGTGCCAGTAGTAAAGGGTTTTACGACGAGCAGTACTTC. Translation gives CASSKGFYDEQYF.

DNA for the CDR3: TGTGCCAGCAGTTTATGGGGCGGGAGGGCCTACGAGCAGTACTTC. Protein sequence: CASSLWGGRAYEQYF. The rearrangement links TRBV28 to TRBJ2-5, with 9 bases lining up with TRBD2. The J call may be mistaken, given a closer DNA end match to TRBJ2-7. In germline, CDR1 is MDHEN, CDR2 SYDVKM. This CDR3 has 15 residues.

V and J are TRBV10-3 and TRBJ1-5, with D possibly TRBD1 on 5 matching bases. CDR3 length: 15 amino acids. Germline CDR1 ENHRY, CDR2 SYGVKD. Trimming removed 3 bases from V and 1 base from J, with 10 bases in between. The CDR3, as DNA: TGTGCCATCAGTGACCCCGACAGAAGCAATCAGCCCCAGCATTTT. Protein sequence: CAISDPDRSNQPQHF.

The chain carries TRBV5-1 and TRBJ1-1; D is possibly TRBD1 (5 bases). The CDR3 extends over 18 amino acids. Germline-derived CDR1 and CDR2 are SGHRS and YFSETQ. Trimming stripped 3 bases from V and 0 bases from J, with 21 bases between. The CDR3 sequence is CASSSVVGVSIMNTEAFF. Here the CDR3 DNA reads TGCGCCAGCAGCTCGGTTGTAGGGGTCTCAATCATGAACACTGAAGCTTTCTTT.

The V gene is TRBV19, the J gene TRBJ2-5, with TRBD1 matching 7 bases. This CDR3 comprises 15 residues. The trim removed 5 bases at V and 5 bases at J, leaving 11 bases unmatched. Germline CDR1 is LNHDA and CDR2 is SQIVND (reference sequence). In DNA form, the CDR3 reads TGTGCCAGTAGTGCTAATGAACAGGGGCGTGAGACCCAGTACTTC. Encoded protein: CASSANEQGRETQYF.

The chain carries TRBV4-1 and TRBJ1-4, with 7 bases lining up with TRBD1. V lost 4 bases, J lost 3 bases, and 5 bases stayed unmatched. There are 15 residues in the CDR3. Per germline, CDR1 MGHRA and CDR2 YSYEKL. CDR3 sequence: CASSRAQGANEKLFF. The CDR3 DNA follows: TGCGCCAGCAGCCGAGCCCAGGGGGCTAATGAAAAACTGTTTTTT.

This CDR3 is CASRDSGSGYEQYF. CDR3 nucleotides: TGTGCCAGCAGGGATAGCGGGAGTGGGTACGAGCAGTACTTC. V is TRBV28 and J is TRBJ2-5, with TRBD2 matching 9 bases. The J call could be wrong; TRBJ2-7 is a better fit for the DNA end. Germline CDR1 and CDR2: MDHEN and SYDVKM. CDR3 length: 14 residues.

The chain combines TRBV15 with TRBJ2-1; 10 bases fit TRBD2. The V gene's germline CDR1 is LNHNV and CDR2 YYDKDF (reference sequence). With V trimmed by 5 bases and J by 6 bases, 4 bases remained unmatched. This CDR3 region has 14 residues. The CDR3 here is CATSVSSGSNEQFF. In DNA form, the CDR3 reads TGTGCCACCAGCGTTTCTAGCGGGAGCAATGAGCAGTTCTTC. Looking up the rest from reference TRBV15 and TRBJ2-1 gives the full variable domain: DAMVIQNPRYQVTQFGKPVTLSCSQTLNHNVMYWYQQKSSQAPKLLFHYYDKDFNNEADTPDNFQSRRPNTSFCFLDIRSPGLGDTAMYLCATSVSSGSNEQFFGPGTRLTVL.

CDR3 DNA: TGTGCCAGCAGTTGGATGAGGGGTCTGGTGAGTGAGCAGTTCTTC. It translates to CASSWMRGLVSEQFF. The genes are TRBV27 and TRBJ2-1, with D perhaps assigned TRBD1 or TRBD2 (5 bases each). Germline CDR1 MNHEY, CDR2 SMNVEV (reference sequence). The CDR3 spans 15 residues. V gave up 4 bases and J gave up 9 bases, with 19 bases separating them.

This chain links TRBV5-1 with TRBJ2-1; no reliable D call. Germline V gene sequence: CDR1 SGHRS, CDR2 YFSETQ. Trimming removed 1 base at V and 0 bases at J, with 8 bases between. This CDR3 spans 15 amino acids. Here the CDR3 reads CASSLSESSYNEQFF. DNA of the CDR3: TGCGCCAGCAGCTTGTCGGAAAGCTCCTACAATGAGCAGTTCTTC. Based on the CDR3 plus reference TRBV5-1 and TRBJ2-1, the full variable domain is KAGVTQTPRYLIKTRGQQVTLSCSPISGHRSVSWYQQTPGQGLQFLFEYFSETQRNKGNFPGRFSGRQFSNSRSEMNVSTLELGDSALYLCASSLSESSYNEQFFGPGTRLTVL.

The J gene is TRBJ2-7, the V gene TRBV5-1, with D maybe TRBD1 (6 bases). The CDR3 has 14 residues. Trimming stripped 2 bases from V and 4 bases from J, with 13 bases between. Looked up from germline, CDR1 is SGHRS and CDR2 is YFSETQ. CDR3 protein: CASSFRTEGYEQYF. In DNA form, the CDR3 reads TGCGCCAGCAGCTTCCGGACAGAGGGGTACGAGCAGTACTTC. Based on the CDR3 plus reference TRBV5-1 and TRBJ2-7, the full variable domain is KAGVTQTPRYLIKTRGQQVTLSCSPISGHRSVSWYQQTPGQGLQFLFEYFSETQRNKGNFPGRFSGRQFSNSRSEMNVSTLELGDSALYLCASSFRTEGYEQYFGPGTRLTVT.

This rearrangement joins TRBV4-1 to TRBJ1-5; D ambiguous. V shed 1 base and J shed 7 bases, with 17 bases lying between them. The germline V gene encodes CDR1 MGHRA and CDR2 YSYEKL. CDR3 size: 16 residues. CDR3: CASSQVADPSRQPQHF. CDR3 DNA: TGCGCCAGCAGCCAAGTGGCAGACCCCTCCCGGCAGCCCCAGCATTTT.

The chain's CDR3 is CASRASGNYEQYF. CDR3 coding DNA: TGTGCCAGTAGAGCTAGCGGAAACTACGAGCAGTACTTC. The chain links TRBV19 to TRBJ2-7, with 7 positions matching TRBD2. Germline CDR1 is LNHDA and CDR2 is SQIVND (reference sequence). The CDR3 runs to 13 residues. V lost 6 bases to trimming and J lost 3 bases; unmatched junction nucleotides: 5.

The chain carries TRBV4-1 and TRBJ1-5; TRBD1 is a possible D gene (5 bases). Germline V lookup: CDR1 MGHRA, CDR2 YSYEKL. The CDR3 is made up of 15 amino acids. V was clipped by 0 bases and J by 4 bases, with 10 bases between them. The DNA of the CDR3 is TGCGCCAGCAGCCAAGATGGGGCCATTAATCAGCCCCAGCATTTT. Its translation: CASSQDGAINQPQHF.

The V and J genes are TRBV5-4 and TRBJ1-2; weak D call: TRBD1 (6 bases). The germline V gene encodes CDR1 SGHNT and CDR2 YYREEE (reference sequence). This CDR3 has 14 amino acids. V lost 1 base to trimming and J lost 3 bases, with 10 bases between them. DNA of the CDR3: TGTGCCAGCAGCTTGCCAGGGGAGGACTATGGCTACACCTTC. Protein product: CASSLPGEDYGYTF.

On this clone itself: At the DNA level, this CDR3 is encoded by other sequences in the same sample as well. The V call is TRBV27, the J call TRBJ2-7; D possibly corresponds to TRBD2 (6 bases). Trimming removed 0 bases at V and 4 bases at J, with 10 bases between. CDR3 length: 14 residues. In germline, CDR1 is MNHEY, CDR2 SMNVEV (reference sequence). For the CDR3, the DNA is TGTGCCAGCAGTTTATCTTCCAGCGGGTACGAGCAGTACTTC. It codes for CASSLSSSGYEQYF.

This clone came up once. The chain carries TRBV28 and TRBJ2-1, with a tentative D call TRBD1 (6 bases). CDR1 MDHEN and CDR2 SYDVKM come from the germline V gene. Trimming stripped 3 bases from V and 2 bases from J, with 11 bases between. The CDR3 runs to 15 residues. CDR3 region: CASSFGRGTYNEQFF. CDR3 nucleotides: TGTGCCAGCAGTTTTGGCAGGGGAACCTACAATGAGCAGTTCTTC.

The chain couples TRBV6-1 to TRBJ2-7, with no clear D. The CDR3 sequence is 13 residues long. V lost 6 bases and J lost 0, with 9 bases in between. Looked up from germline, CDR1 is MNHNS and CDR2 is SASEGT. The CDR3 spells CASRGRSSYEQYF. The CDR3 DNA follows: TGTGCCAGCAGGGGCAGGAGCTCCTACGAGCAGTACTTC.

The gene calls are TRBV2 and TRBJ2-1; either TRBD1 or TRBD2 may fit D (6 bases each). Deletions cut 7 bases from V and 8 bases from J, with 15 bases between. The CDR3 has 13 amino acids. Per germline, CDR1 SNHLY and CDR2 FYNNEI. DNA for the CDR3: TGTGCCAGCACCTACGGGGGCGCCGATGAGCAGTTCTTC. Amino acids: CASTYGGADEQFF. Drawing the rest from reference TRBV2 and TRBJ2-1, the complete variable domain is EPEVTQTPSHQVTQMGQEVILRCVPISNHLYFYWYRQILGQKVEFLVSFYNNEISEKSEIFDDQFSVERPDGSNFTLKIRSTKLEDSAMYFCASTYGGADEQFFGPGTRLTVL.

The rearrangement links TRBV11-2 to TRBJ2-1, with a possible D match to TRBD1 (5 bases). CDR3 length equals 12 residues. The V gene lost 3 bases and the J gene lost 15 bases, with 15 bases spanning the gap. Per the germline V gene, CDR1 is SGHAT and CDR2 is FQNNGV. The CDR3 bases are TGTGCCAGCAGCTTGAGCAGGGCAGAACCGTTCTTC. As protein: CASSLSRAEPFF.

The genes are TRBV11-2 and TRBJ2-7; 9 nucleotides line up with TRBD1. The V gene end was trimmed by 0 bases and the J gene end by 5 bases; junction bases not matched to a gene: 11. Germline V gives CDR1 SGHAT, CDR2 FQNNGV. CDR3 size: 17 residues. CDR3 region: CASSLERSTGGGDEQYF. Written as DNA, the CDR3 is TGTGCCAGCAGCTTAGAGAGGTCGACAGGGGGAGGGGACGAGCAGTACTTC.

V usage is TRBV2 and J usage is TRBJ1-2; TRBD1 agrees at 8 bases. CDR3 length equals 13 residues. J gave up 0 bases and V 9 bases, and 3 bases lay outside the gene matches. Germline loops: CDR1 SNHLY, CDR2 FYNNEI. CDR3 region: CARDRETNYGYTF. In DNA, the CDR3 is TGTGCCAGGGACAGGGAAACTAACTATGGCTACACCTTC. Drawing the rest from reference TRBV2 and TRBJ1-2, the complete variable domain is EPEVTQTPSHQVTQMGQEVILRCVPISNHLYFYWYRQILGQKVEFLVSFYNNEISEKSEIFDDQFSVERPDGSNFTLKIRSTKLEDSAMYFCARDRETNYGYTFGSGTRLTVV.

The chain recombines TRBV19 with TRBJ1-1, with 9 bases aligning to TRBD1. Trimming at V came to 7 bases and at J to 5 bases, leaving 23 bases not matched to a gene. There are 19 residues in the CDR3. The V gene's germline CDR1 is LNHDA and CDR2 SQIVND (reference sequence). The CDR3 sequence is CASKGGRRDRVSRETEAFF. CDR3 in DNA: TGTGCCAGTAAAGGGGGGCGGCGGGACAGGGTCAGTCGGGAGACTGAAGCTTTCTTT.

The chain joins TRBV28 to TRBJ2-1; D not certain. This CDR3 is 15 amino acids long. Germline-derived CDR1 and CDR2 are MDHEN and SYDVKM. Trimming left V 4 bases short and J 0 bases short, with 10 bases between. Written as DNA, the CDR3 is TGTGCCAGCAGTTCCCCAATTAGCTCCTACAATGAGCAGTTCTTC. Translating it yields CASSSPISSYNEQFF.

J is TRBJ2-7 and V is TRBV27; D not certain. This CDR3 is 15 amino acids long. In germline, CDR1 is MNHEY, CDR2 SMNVEV (reference sequence). With 3 bases removed from V and 0 bases from J, the gap between germline ends came to 12 bases. The CDR3 sequence: CASSLSSGASYEQYF. The CDR3 coding sequence is TGTGCCAGCAGTTTGTCTAGTGGCGCCTCCTACGAGCAGTACTTC.

The rearrangement joins TRBV29-1 to TRBJ1-2; 11 positions agree with TRBD1. Per germline, CDR1 SQVTM and CDR2 ANQGSEA. The length of the CDR3 is 16 residues. The trim removed 0 bases at V and 6 bases at J, leaving 9 bases unmatched. The CDR3 sequence: CSVEDRGQGAPDGYTF. In DNA, the CDR3 is TGCAGCGTTGAAGATCGCGGACAGGGGGCGCCGGATGGCTACACCTTC.

V gene TRBV27 combines with J gene TRBJ1-1; D is undetermined. The V end lost 4 bases, the J end lost 1 base, and 13 bases lay between the germline ends. The CDR3 runs to 15 residues. Per the germline V gene, CDR1 is MNHEY and CDR2 is SMNVEV (reference sequence). The CDR3, as DNA: TGTGCCAGCAGTTCAGGATTTCTCCGGAACACTGAAGCTTTCTTT. Its protein is CASSSGFLRNTEAFF.